Listed below are T cell receptor beta chains from one sample, sequenced in a study of T-cell memory formation after mild COVID-19. TCRdb re-analysed the 5' RACE reads in MiXCR, keeping a single row per CDR3 protein. The table has about 400,000 distinct CDR3 sequences, approximately 15% seen once; the top ten hold 22%. Sequencing used PBMCs or a T cell subset sorted from them (not recorded which). Receptor source: a man aged 18 to 35 who had mild COVID-19 (a few samples of this study predate the infection). Cell type and time point are not known. Both conserved end residues are part of each CDR3. The D gene is left open where the match is weak. Clone size, where shown, is once, few, many, or a class for clones that have expanded.

j_call v_call clone_size d_call cdr3_aa cdr3_nt
TRBJ1-2 TRBV5-6 - - CASSSGGQLYGYTF TGTGCCAGCAGTTCTGGGGGGCAGCTCTATGGCTACACCTTC
TRBJ2-3 TRBV7-6 few TRBD1 CASSRDSPTQYF TGTGCCAGCAGTCGGGACAGCCCTACGCAGTATTTT
TRBJ1-1 TRBV24-1 few - CATSDLVRRWNEAFF TGTGCCACCAGTGATTTAGTTCGGCGGTGGAACGAAGCTTTCTTT
TRBJ1-1 TRBV5-1 - - CASSGGDGGAFF TGCGCCAGCAGCGGGGGAGATGGCGGAGCTTTCTTT
TRBJ1-3 TRBV3-1 few - CASSPLWGKGNTIYF TGTGCCAGCAGCCCCTTATGGGGTAAAGGAAACACCATATATTTT
TRBJ1-1 TRBV11-2 few TRBD1 CASSPLQGRNTEAFF TGTGCCAGCAGCCCTCTACAGGGGCGGAACACTGAAGCTTTCTTT
TRBJ2-7 TRBV11-2 few TRBD1 CASRNLRQGFYEQYF TGTGCCAGCAGAAACCTTCGACAGGGGTTCTACGAGCAGTACTTC
TRBJ2-3 TRBV5-1 - - CASSTGRSATDTQYF TGCGCCAGCAGCACGGGCCGTAGTGCCACAGATACGCAGTATTTT
TRBJ1-2 TRBV12-5 - - CASGFAGAGGYTF TGTGCTAGTGGTTTCGCGGGCGCGGGTGGCTACACCTTC
TRBJ2-1 TRBV5-1 - - CASSPTVGGSSYNEQFF TGCGCCAGCAGCCCCACAGTGGGTGGGAGCTCCTACAATGAGCAGTTCTTC
TRBJ2-5 TRBV28 few - CASSFLTANQETQYF TGTGCCAGCAGTTTTCTGACAGCCAACCAAGAGACCCAGTACTTC
TRBJ1-1 TRBV20-1 - - CSASRRGTVTQAFF TGCAGTGCCTCGCGGCGAGGGACCGTGACCCAAGCTTTCTTT
TRBJ2-3 TRBV5-1 - - CARCGVRQLDTQYF TGCGCCAGGTGCGGGGTCCGGCAGCTGGATACGCAGTATTTT
TRBJ2-4 TRBV5-1 few - CASSLQNYGTSIQYF TGCGCCAGCAGTTTGCAGAACTACGGGACGTCCATTCAGTACTTC
TRBJ1-1 TRBV7-3 - - CASSLLSGTEAFF TGTGCCAGCAGCTTACTGTCGGGGACTGAAGCTTTCTTT
TRBJ2-3 TRBV4-3 many - CASSHGGATNTDTQYF TGCGCCAGCAGCCACGGGGGCGCCACAAACACAGATACGCAGTATTTT
TRBJ1-5 TRBV6-5 - TRBD1 CASSYSRTGNQPQHF TGTGCCAGCAGTTACTCGAGGACAGGGAATCAGCCCCAGCATTTT
TRBJ2-7 TRBV3-1 few - CASSQEGGSYEQYF TGTGCCAGCAGCCAAGAGGGGGGATCCTACGAGCAGTACTTC
TRBJ2-2 TRBV5-5 many TRBD1 CASRQGAGGELFF TGTGCCAGCAGACAGGGGGCAGGCGGGGAGCTGTTTTTT
TRBJ2-5 TRBV4-2 few TRBD2 CASSQGGASGVQETQYF TGTGCCAGCAGCCAAGGGGGGGCTAGCGGGGTCCAAGAGACCCAGTACTTC
TRBJ1-5 TRBV27 - TRBD1 CASSFRDRAHQPQHF TGTGCCAGCAGTTTCCGCGACAGGGCCCATCAGCCCCAGCATTTT
TRBJ2-2 TRBV4-3 few - CASRVGLNTGELFF TGCGCCAGCAGGGTCGGACTAAACACCGGGGAGCTGTTTTTT
TRBJ2-6 TRBV28 - - CASSHWTASGANVLTF TGTGCCAGCAGTCATTGGACAGCCTCTGGGGCCAACGTCCTGACTTTC
TRBJ1-4 TRBV20-1 - TRBD1 CSASPGTGLEKLFF TGCAGTGCTAGTCCCGGGACAGGGCTTGAAAAACTGTTTTTT
TRBJ2-3 TRBV5-1 few - CASSLGGTAGADTQYF TGCGCCAGCAGCTTGGGTGGGACTGCGGGTGCAGATACGCAGTATTTT
TRBJ2-3 TRBV10-2 - TRBD2 CASSGASGNTDTQYF TGCGCCAGCAGTGGGGCTAGCGGAAACACAGATACGCAGTATTTT
TRBJ2-3 TRBV12-3/TRBV12-4 few - CASNRFTGTDTQYF TGTGCCAGCAACCGGTTTACGGGCACAGATACGCAGTATTTT
TRBJ2-5 TRBV6-5 few - CATVGFGETQYF TGTGCCACCGTAGGCTTTGGGGAGACCCAGTACTTC
TRBJ1-6 TRBV18 few - CASSPGGKGSAPLHF TGTGCCAGCTCACCGGGCGGGAAAGGCTCGGCCCCCCTCCACTTT
TRBJ2-2 TRBV10-3 few TRBD1 CATQGDTGELFF TGTGCCACCCAGGGGGACACCGGGGAGCTGTTTTTT
TRBJ1-2 TRBV20-1 - TRBD1 CSASRTGAYGYTF TGCAGTGCTTCTCGGACAGGGGCCTATGGCTACACCTTC
TRBJ2-5 TRBV6-4 few TRBD1 CASGTGGFQETQYF TGTGCCAGTGGGACAGGGGGATTCCAAGAGACCCAGTACTTC
TRBJ1-2 TRBV11-2 - - CASSLVAGDGYTF TGTGCCAGCAGCTTAGTGGCAGGGGATGGCTACACCTTC
TRBJ1-5 TRBV6-2/TRBV6-3 few TRBD1 CASSDPAGTGIDSNQPQHF TGTGCCAGCAGTGACCCAGCCGGGACAGGTATCGATAGCAATCAGCCCCAGCATTTT
TRBJ1-6 TRBV6-1 - - CASIRFRGGSPLHF TGTGCCAGCATACGTTTCAGGGGTGGTTCACCCCTCCACTTT
TRBJ2-1 TRBV4-1 - TRBD1 CASSQEVGQYNEQFF TGCGCCAGCAGCCAAGAGGTGGGACAGTACAATGAGCAGTTCTTC
TRBJ2-3 TRBV6-5 few - CASSYESRPSPDTQYF TGTGCCAGCAGTTACGAGTCTAGACCTTCTCCAGATACGCAGTATTTT
TRBJ1-4 TRBV6-6 - TRBD1 CASSSGQDAEKLFF TGTGCCAGCAGTAGCGGACAGGACGCCGAAAAACTGTTTTTT
TRBJ2-1 TRBV30 - - CAWSSADSYNEQFF TGTGCCTGGAGTTCAGCGGACTCCTACAATGAGCAGTTCTTC
TRBJ2-5 TRBV19 - - CASRAAQETQYF TGTGCCAGTAGGGCAGCTCAAGAGACCCAGTACTTC
TRBJ2-5 TRBV4-2 many - CASSHPRETQYF TGTGCCAGCAGCCACCCGCGCGAGACCCAGTACTTC
TRBJ1-2 TRBV12-3/TRBV12-4 - - CASSFLDNYGYTF TGTGCCAGCAGTTTTTTAGATAACTATGGCTACACCTTC
TRBJ1-1 TRBV12-3/TRBV12-4 many - CASSFRVGTEAFF TGTGCCAGCAGTTTCCGGGTAGGGACTGAAGCTTTCTTT
TRBJ2-2 TRBV4-2 - TRBD1 CASSPNRGQSNTGELFF TGTGCCAGCAGCCCGAACAGGGGGCAATCGAACACCGGGGAGCTGTTTTTT
TRBJ2-2 TRBV12-3/TRBV12-4 many - CASSRDGNTGELFF TGTGCCAGCAGCAGGGACGGAAACACCGGGGAGCTGTTTTTT
TRBJ2-3 TRBV27 - - CASSFYGGGTDTQYF TGTGCCAGCAGTTTTTACGGGGGCGGCACAGATACGCAGTATTTT
TRBJ1-1 TRBV9 - TRBD1 CASSVGPDRSRGNTEAFF TGTGCCAGCAGCGTAGGACCGGACAGGAGTAGGGGGAACACTGAAGCTTTCTTT
TRBJ2-1 TRBV9 few - CASSVEGFPNNEQFF TGTGCCAGCAGCGTAGAAGGGTTCCCTAACAATGAGCAGTTCTTC
TRBJ2-1 TRBV4-3 - TRBD2 CASSQDWGGGNNEQFF TGCGCCAGCAGCCAAGATTGGGGCGGGGGTAACAATGAGCAGTTCTTC
TRBJ2-3 TRBV7-6 few TRBD1 CASSQGALGGTDTQYF TGTGCCAGCAGCCAGGGGGCTCTGGGGGGCACAGATACGCAGTATTTT
TRBJ1-5 TRBV10-2 - TRBD1 CASSRQGMIDQPQHF TGCGCCAGCAGTAGACAGGGGATGATCGATCAGCCCCAGCATTTT
TRBJ2-3 TRBV6-6 many - CASSYPLSDTQYF TGTGCCAGCAGTTACCCTCTTTCAGATACGCAGTATTTT
TRBJ2-7 TRBV27 - TRBD1 CASSGQAGQQYF TGTGCCAGTTCAGGACAGGCCGGGCAGCAGTACTTC
TRBJ2-3 TRBV4-3 - TRBD1 CASSQSPPGTGVGDTQYF TGCGCCAGCAGCCAATCCCCCCCCGGGACAGGGGTAGGTGATACGCAGTATTTT
TRBJ1-2 TRBV7-9 few TRBD1 CASSAGDSRNYGYTF TGTGCCAGCAGCGCAGGGGACAGCCGTAACTATGGCTACACCTTC
TRBJ2-3 TRBV2 few - CASKRRFTDTQYF TGTGCCAGCAAAAGACGTTTCACAGATACGCAGTATTTT
TRBJ2-5 TRBV7-2 few - CASSPPGPRGETQYF TGTGCCAGCAGCCCCCCGGGACCCCGGGGAGAGACCCAGTACTTC
TRBJ2-5 TRBV29-1 - - CSVEGAGWDQETQYF TGCAGCGTTGAAGGGGCAGGGTGGGACCAAGAGACCCAGTACTTC
TRBJ2-3 TRBV6-6 few TRBD2 CATRRPSGTTDTQYF TGTGCCACCAGAAGGCCTAGCGGGACGACAGATACGCAGTATTTT